This passage covers 11 T cell receptor beta chains from one sample sequenced in a study of metastatic and nonmetastatic thyroid tumors. All patients were untreated before thyroid surgery. TCRdb re-called the PCR reads through MiXCR. The sample has 20,000 to 25,000 clones, less than 20% seen once. The sample comprised blood. These receptors were obtained from a female donor with papillary thyroid cancer or a benign thyroid nodule (not recorded which). Some clones in this sample may be carry-over from other donors' samples.

This clone was detected many times. The J gene is TRBJ2-3, the V gene TRBV5-1; D is uncertain. Trimming shortened V by 0 bases and J by 1 base, and 9 bases separated the two germline ends. Per the germline V gene, CDR1 is SGHRS and CDR2 is YFSETQ. The CDR3 has 15 amino acids. The CDR3 sequence is CASSLEAQGTDTQYF. The CDR3, as DNA: TGCGCCAGCAGCTTGGAAGCTCAGGGCACAGATACGCAGTATTTT.

This clone is labeled as medium-sized. The chain employs TRBV6-2 or TRBV6-3 and TRBJ2-7; D is uncertain. Germline V gives CDR1 MNHEY, CDR2 SVGEGT. V was pared by 2 bases and J by 4 bases, with 9 bases between. There are 13 residues in the CDR3. CDR3 nucleotide sequence: TGTGCCAGCAGTTACGGGCCGACTTACGAGCAGTACTTC. Its translation is CASSYGPTYEQYF.

This clone appeared many times. The chain has TRBV5-1 and TRBJ2-6, with D possibly matching TRBD1 (6 bases). Between the trimmed V and J ends, which lost 0 bases and 4 bases, there was a span of 11 bases. The germline CDR1 and CDR2 sequences are SGHRS and YFSETQ. The CDR3 contains 16 residues. CDR3 in DNA: TGCGCCAGCAGCTTGGTTCAGGGGACGGGGGCCAACGTCCTGACTTTC. It codes for CASSLVQGTGANVLTF.

In its sample, this clone was seen many times. Relative to the germline gene, one junction end is altered; a read error may explain this. The chain is built from TRBV7-7 and TRBJ2-2; D might be TRBD1 or TRBD2, each matching 5 bases. CDR1 is SSHAT and CDR2 is FNYEAQ in the germline V gene (reference sequence). The CDR3 spans 17 residues. CDR3 coding DNA: TGTGCTAGCAGCCCGGCGACCCCCGAGGGGTCACGGGGGGAGCTGTTTTTT. It codes for CASSPATPEGSRGELFF.

This clone was picked up many times. The chain couples TRBV5-1 to TRBJ2-7; 7 nucleotides line up with TRBD1. The germline V gene encodes CDR1 SGHRS and CDR2 YFSETQ. Trimming took 4 bases from V and 5 from J; bases not matched to a gene: 9. CDR3 length equals 14 residues. The DNA for the CDR3 is TGCGCCAGCAGCCCGGGACAGCCCCGCAACGAGCAGTACTTC. Translating it yields CASSPGQPRNEQYF.

The chain joins TRBV6-1 to TRBJ2-7; tentative D call: TRBD1 (5 bases). Germline CDR1 is MNHNS and CDR2 is SASEGT. V was pared by 10 bases and J by 6 bases, with 13 bases between. The CDR3 has 11 residues. Written as DNA, the CDR3 is TGTGCCACCTCTTTAAGGGGCGAGCAGTACTTC. Amino acids: CATSLRGEQYF.

In this sample, this clone turned up many times. Other DNA sequences in this specimen translate into the identical CDR3. CDR3 region: CASSLGGDTQYF. The DNA for the CDR3 is TGTGCCAGCAGCTTAGGAGGGGATACGCAGTATTTT. J is TRBJ2-3 and V is TRBV5-4; TRBD2 is a possible D gene (6 bases). Germline CDR1 is SGHNT and CDR2 is YYREEE (reference sequence). V lost 2 bases, J lost 6 bases, and 7 bases lay in between. The CDR3 has 12 amino acids.

This clone was detected ten times or more. The chain couples TRBV7-9 to TRBJ1-1; weak D call: TRBD1 (5 bases). The CDR3 is 12 amino acids. Trimming stripped 3 bases from V and 8 bases from J, with 10 bases between. Germline-derived CDR1 and CDR2 are SEHNR and FQNEAQ (reference sequence). CDR3 residues: CASSFVGQEAFF. DNA of the CDR3: TGTGCCAGCAGCTTCGTGGGGCAGGAAGCTTTCTTT.

For the CDR3, the DNA is TGTGCCAGCAGCCAGGGGACAGGGAGAGCCTACGAGCAGTACTTC. The encoded protein is CASSQGTGRAYEQYF. The chain carries TRBV7-2 and TRBJ2-7; 9 nucleotides align to TRBD1. V was pared by 5 bases and J by 2 bases, with 7 bases of the junction left unmatched. Per germline, CDR1 SGHTA and CDR2 FQGNSA. There are 15 residues in the CDR3.

The chain joins TRBV6-1 to TRBJ1-6; perhaps TRBD1 as D (5 bases). CDR3 length equals 15 residues. Trimming pared 7 bases from V and 14 bases from J, leaving 24 bases between. Germline-derived CDR1 and CDR2 are MNHNS and SASEGT. CDR3 coding DNA: TGTGCCAGCAAAAGGGGAGGGGTTACGAAGGCAACCCTCCACTTT. Translating it yields CASKRGGVTKATLHF.

This clone was picked up many times. The chain has TRBV6-2 or TRBV6-3 and TRBJ2-1; D may be TRBD2 (6 bases). Trimming pared 2 bases from V and 2 bases from J, leaving 16 bases between. The CDR3 spans 17 residues. Germline CDR1 MNHEY, CDR2 SVGEGT. CDR3 sequence: CASSYGLGLAPYNEQFF. The CDR3 DNA reads TGTGCCAGCAGTTACGGTTTAGGGCTAGCGCCCTACAATGAGCAGTTCTTC.